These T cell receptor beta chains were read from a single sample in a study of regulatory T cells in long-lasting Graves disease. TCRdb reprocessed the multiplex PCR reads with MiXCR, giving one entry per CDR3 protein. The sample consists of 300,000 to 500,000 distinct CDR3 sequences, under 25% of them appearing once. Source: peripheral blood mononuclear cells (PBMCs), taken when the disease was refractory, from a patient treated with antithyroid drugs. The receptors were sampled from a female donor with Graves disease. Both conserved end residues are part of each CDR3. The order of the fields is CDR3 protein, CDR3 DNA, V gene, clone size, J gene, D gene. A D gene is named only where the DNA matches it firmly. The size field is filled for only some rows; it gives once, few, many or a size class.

CDR3: CASSFRQGPTEAFF
DNA: TGTGCCAGCAGCTTCCGACAGGGGCCGACTGAAGCTTTCTTT
V: TRBV7-9
size: many
J: TRBJ1-1
D: TRBD1

CDR3: CSARKEGLAGVFAGANVLTF
DNA: TGCAGTGCTAGGAAGGAGGGACTAGCGGGAGTTTTTGCTGGGGCCAACGTCCTGACTTTC
V: TRBV20-1
size: few
J: TRBJ2-6
D: TRBD2

CDR3: CASSLRASGREQYF
DNA: TGCGCCAGCAGCTTGCGGGCTAGCGGGAGGGAGCAGTACTTC
V: TRBV5-1
size: .
J: TRBJ2-7
D: TRBD2

CDR3: CASSEPWDTGELFF
DNA: TGTGCCAGCAGTGAGCCGTGGGACACCGGGGAGCTGTTTTTT
V: TRBV12-3/TRBV12-4
size: few
J: TRBJ2-2
D: .

CDR3: CASSGTKETQYF
DNA: TGTGCCAGCAGTGGGACAAAGGAGACCCAGTACTTC
V: TRBV6-2/TRBV6-3
size: .
J: TRBJ2-5
D: .

CDR3: CASSLTSGNEQFF
DNA: TGTGCCAGCAGCTTAACTAGCGGAAATGAGCAGTTCTTC
V: TRBV12-3/TRBV12-4
size: few
J: TRBJ2-1
D: TRBD2

CDR3: CASTLGVNTGELFF
DNA: TGTGCCAGCACCCTGGGGGTTAACACCGGGGAGCTGTTTTTT
V: TRBV28
size: few
J: TRBJ2-2
D: .

CDR3: CASSLEQASSYEQYF
DNA: TGTGCCAGCAGCTTAGAACAGGCTAGCTCCTACGAGCAGTACTTC
V: TRBV7-2
size: .
J: TRBJ2-7
D: .

CDR3: CASSPFSGPGANVLTF
DNA: TGTGCCAGCAGTCCCTTTTCCGGCCCTGGGGCCAACGTCCTGACTTTC
V: TRBV28
size: .
J: TRBJ2-6
D: .

CDR3: CASSIGAGEFEQYF
DNA: TGTGCCAGTAGTATCGGAGCGGGAGAGTTCGAGCAGTACTTC
V: TRBV19
size: few
J: TRBJ2-7
D: TRBD2

CDR3: CASSQDFRGPSSYEQYF
DNA: TGCGCCAGCAGCCAAGATTTTAGGGGGCCTAGCTCCTACGAGCAGTACTTC
V: TRBV4-3
size: few
J: TRBJ2-7
D: TRBD1

CDR3: CASSRNIITGELFF
DNA: TGTGCCAGCAGTCGCAACATAATAACCGGGGAGCTGTTTTTT
V: TRBV28
size: few
J: TRBJ2-2
D: .

CDR3: CATSDRGANQPQHF
DNA: TGTGCCACCAGCGACAGGGGGGCTAATCAGCCCCAGCATTTT
V: TRBV15
size: .
J: TRBJ1-5
D: TRBD1

CDR3: CASSYLGTGLQETQYF
DNA: TGTGCCAGCAGTTACCTCGGGACAGGGCTCCAAGAGACCCAGTACTTC
V: TRBV6-9
size: many
J: TRBJ2-5
D: TRBD1

CDR3: CAISGTAQETQYF
DNA: TGTGCCATCAGTGGGACGGCCCAAGAGACCCAGTACTTC
V: TRBV10-3
size: many
J: TRBJ2-5
D: .